This TCR beta chain stems from a study of T-cell memory formation after mild COVID-19. As for the study in general: TCR clusters showed largely donor specificity. Study-level findings and limits: There were some responding clones in pre-infection memory, which suggested that cross-reactive memory had joined. Day 15 to 85 contractors were CD4/CD8 balanced; later expanders leaned CD4+.

With regard to this clonotype: What it binds is unknown.

CDR1 SNHLY and CDR2 FYNNEI come from the germline V gene. J gave up 3 bases and V 7 bases, and 12 bases lay outside the gene matches. The CDR3 has 15 amino acids. Amplification by 5'RACE using constant-segment primers produced TCR alpha and TCR beta cDNA libraries that carried sample barcodes and UMIs. TCRdb re-called the 5' RACE reads with MiXCR, one entry per CDR3 protein. The sample has approximately 150,000 distinct CDR3 sequences, about 19% seen once. The chain employs TRBV2 and TRBJ2-7, with 7 bases matching TRBD1. The source is an adult woman who had mild COVID-19 (a few samples of this study predate the infection). Cell type and time point are not known. Sequenced input: PBMCs or a T cell subset sorted from them (not recorded which). This chain's CDR3 is CASNEIRGRYYEQYF. The CDR3, as DNA: TGTGCCAGCAACGAAATCAGGGGGAGATACTACGAGCAGTACTTC.